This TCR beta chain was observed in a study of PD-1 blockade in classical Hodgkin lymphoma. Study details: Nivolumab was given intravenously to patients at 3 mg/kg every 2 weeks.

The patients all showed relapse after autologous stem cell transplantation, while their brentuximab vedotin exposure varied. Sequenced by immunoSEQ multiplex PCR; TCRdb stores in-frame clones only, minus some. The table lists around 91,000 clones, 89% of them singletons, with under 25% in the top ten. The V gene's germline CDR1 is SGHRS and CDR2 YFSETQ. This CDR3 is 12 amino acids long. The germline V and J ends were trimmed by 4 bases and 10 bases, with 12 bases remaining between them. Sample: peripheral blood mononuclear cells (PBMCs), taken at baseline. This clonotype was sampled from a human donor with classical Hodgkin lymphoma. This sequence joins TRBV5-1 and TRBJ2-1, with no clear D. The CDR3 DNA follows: TGCGCCAGCAGCGGAAGAACACAAGAGCAGTTCTTC. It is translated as CASSGRTQEQFF. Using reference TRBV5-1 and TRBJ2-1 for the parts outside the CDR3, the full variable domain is KAGVTQTPRYLIKTRGQQVTLSCSPISGHRSVSWYQQTPGQGLQFLFEYFSETQRNKGNFPGRFSGRQFSNSRSEMNVSTLELGDSALYLCASSGRTQEQFFGPGTRLTVL.